This T cell receptor beta chain was profiled in a study of blood T cell repertoires in COVID-19. Turning to the study itself: PBMCs, B-cell-depleted T cells, or T cells were the source of the cDNA or gDNA that made up the material.

Per the original data handling: Amplified reference gene primers provided the basis for estimating nucleated cell counts. TCRdb's table, derived via immunoSEQ multiplex PCR, lists solely in-frame clones and lacks some. The D gene and trimming were derived from the DNA, and the V and J assignments and clone size from that table. The repertoire includes roughly 100,000 clones, about 80% of them detected once, and about 12% sits in the top ten. The V end was cut by 5 bases, the J end by 5 bases, with 13 bases between. CDR1 is SGHRS and CDR2 is YFSETQ in the germline V gene. The length of the CDR3 is 13 residues.

The V call is TRBV5-1, the J call TRBJ2-5, with D hard to call. The sequenced sample was peripheral blood. The sequence was obtained from a human donor in a cohort sampled during active COVID-19. The CDR3 loop reads CASSLAFRETQYF. In DNA form, the CDR3 reads TGCGCCAGCAGTCTGGCTTTCCGTGAGACCCAGTACTTC.